The rows below give T cell receptor beta chains drawn from one sample of a study of T cell responses to AZD1222 COVID-19 vaccine. Some clones are missing from TCRdb's copy, which holds only in-frame ones; the method was immunoSEQ multiplex PCR. The sample has roughly 86,000 clones; 85% are singletons. The sample was peripheral blood, taken 28 days after the second AZD1222 dose. Receptors were obtained from an adult who received the AZD1222 COVID-19 vaccine. Each CDR3 is given with its conserved first and last residue. A D gene is named only where the DNA matches it firmly. Size tells how often a clone was seen (once, few, many) or the class of an expanded clone, and some rows leave it out.

j_gene | d_gene | v_gene | abundance | CDR3aa | CDR3nt
TRBJ2-2 | TRBD2 | TRBV13 | few | CASRIRKRTSGREVPGELFF | TGTGCCAGCAGAATAAGAAAAAGGACTAGCGGGAGGGAGGTACCTGGGGAGCTGTTTTTT
TRBJ1-6 | - | TRBV5-1 | - | CASSLAGFSPLHF | TGCGCCAGCAGCTTGGCGGGGTTTTCACCCCTCCACTTT
TRBJ1-2 | - | TRBV6-5 | - | CASGPGAYGYTF | TGTGCCAGCGGGCCAGGGGCCTATGGCTACACCTTC
TRBJ1-4 | - | TRBV11-2 | - | CASTLGEKLFF | TGTGCCAGCACCCTAGGGGAAAAACTGTTTTTT
TRBJ2-7 | - | TRBV6-2/TRBV6-3 | - | CASSSPGRGRSYEQYF | TGTGCCAGCAGTTCGCCGGGGCGCGGCCGCTCCTACGAGCAGTACTTC
TRBJ1-3 | TRBD1 | TRBV18 | - | CASSPQGAPGNTIYF | TGTGCCAGCTCACCTCAGGGGGCGCCTGGAAACACCATATATTTT
TRBJ1-4 | - | TRBV11-2 | - | CASNAPRENEKLFF | TGTGCCAGCAATGCCCCCAGGGAGAATGAAAAACTGTTTTTT
TRBJ2-2 | - | TRBV14 | - | CASSQEVPGLNTGELFF | TGTGCCAGCAGCCAGGAGGTTCCAGGGTTGAACACCGGGGAGCTGTTTTTT
TRBJ2-5 | TRBD2 | TRBV4-2 | few | CASSQEGSGRASETQYF | TGTGCCAGCAGCCAAGAAGGGAGCGGGAGGGCCTCAGAGACCCAGTACTTC
TRBJ1-5 | - | TRBV7-9 | - | CASSLGVGDSNQPQHF | TGTGCCAGCAGCTTAGGGGTGGGAGATAGCAATCAGCCCCAGCATTTT
TRBJ1-2 | - | TRBV5-1 | - | CASSPLLLTDLYGYTF | TGCGCCAGCAGCCCGCTGCTTCTCACGGACCTCTATGGCTACACCTTC
TRBJ2-1 | - | TRBV5-1 | - | CASSLVPSDPLVYNEQFF | TGCGCCAGCAGCTTGGTGCCCTCGGACCCGTTAGTCTACAATGAGCAGTTCTTC
TRBJ2-5 | - | TRBV6-5 | - | CASSYSRGYGETQYF | TGTGCCAGCAGTTACTCGCGGGGCTATGGAGAGACCCAGTACTTC
TRBJ2-1 | TRBD2 | TRBV9 | - | CASSSLAGTYNEQFF | TGTGCCAGCAGCTCACTAGCGGGAACCTACAATGAGCAGTTCTTC
TRBJ1-5 | - | TRBV28 | - | CASSADSRPQHF | TGTGCCAGCAGTGCTGACAGCCGGCCCCAGCATTTT
TRBJ2-2 | TRBD2 | TRBV3-1/TRBV3-2 | - | CASSPPPIRTSGGAYSFTGELFF | TGTGCCAGCAGCCCGCCCCCCATTCGGACTAGCGGGGGGGCCTACTCGTTCACCGGGGAGCTGTTTTTT
TRBJ2-7 | - | TRBV27 | - | CASSPKFTAEQYF | TGTGCCAGCAGCCCCAAGTTTACAGCCGAGCAGTACTTC
TRBJ1-2 | - | TRBV6-5 | once | CASRTQGTAGYTF | TGTGCCAGCAGAACTCAGGGAACTGCTGGCTACACCTTC
TRBJ1-2 | - | TRBV7-2 | once | CASSLAFGGSGYTF | TGTGCCAGCAGCTTAGCGTTCGGAGGGAGCGGCTACACCTTC
TRBJ1-1 | - | TRBV4-2 | - | CASSQGQSLNTEAFF | TGTGCCAGCAGCCAAGGACAGTCTTTGAACACTGAAGCTTTCTTT
TRBJ1-4 | TRBD1 | TRBV7-9 | - | CASSLDRSNEKLFF | TGTGCCAGCAGCCTGGACAGGAGTAATGAAAAACTGTTTTTT
TRBJ2-1 | - | TRBV12-3/TRBV12-4 | - | CASRSFTDEQFF | TGTGCCAGCAGGTCCTTCACTGATGAGCAGTTCTTC
TRBJ1-2 | TRBD1 | TRBV28 | - | CASSPPGQGDGYTF | TGTGCCAGCAGTCCTCCGGGACAGGGGGACGGCTACACCTTC
TRBJ2-2 | TRBD2 | TRBV25-1 | - | CASGRAATGELFF | TGTGCCAGCGGGAGGGCCGCCACCGGGGAGCTGTTTTTT
TRBJ2-5 | - | TRBV5-4 | - | CASSPPLVRVETQYF | TGTGCCAGCAGCCCCCCACTCGTCAGGGTTGAGACCCAGTACTTC
TRBJ1-2 | - | TRBV27 | - | CASSPRGGEFNYGYTF | TGTGCCAGCAGCCCCAGAGGGGGGGAATTTAACTATGGCTACACCTTC
TRBJ1-6 | - | TRBV6-2/TRBV6-3 | - | CASSYFRVASPLHF | TGTGCCAGCAGTTACTTCAGGGTAGCCTCACCCCTCCACTTT
TRBJ2-5 | TRBD2 | TRBV6-5 | - | CASGIAGGQETQYF | TGTGCCAGCGGGATAGCGGGAGGTCAAGAGACCCAGTACTTC
TRBJ1-1 | - | TRBV6-1 | - | CASSERHSSEETEAFF | TGTGCCAGCAGTGAAAGGCACTCCTCAGAGGAGACTGAAGCTTTCTTT
TRBJ2-1 | - | TRBV5-1 | once | CASALTSEQFF | TGCGCCAGCGCCCTAACCAGTGAGCAGTTCTTC
TRBJ1-1 | - | TRBV7-8 | - | CASSSRKLGASRNTEAFF | TGTGCCAGCAGCTCCCGCAAATTGGGGGCTTCTAGGAATACTGAAGCTTTCTTT
TRBJ2-7 | TRBD2 | TRBV4-1 | - | CASSQTSGGGYEQYF | TGCGCCAGCAGCCAGACTAGCGGGGGTGGCTACGAGCAGTACTTC
TRBJ2-5 | TRBD2 | TRBV3-1/TRBV3-2 | - | CASSQVWGGEGETQYF | TGTGCCAGCAGCCAAGTATGGGGTGGGGAGGGCGAGACCCAGTACTTC
TRBJ2-5 | TRBD2 | TRBV28 | few | CASSPGTSVQETQYF | TGTGCCAGCAGTCCCGGGACTAGCGTACAAGAGACCCAGTACTTC
TRBJ1-6 | - | TRBV9 | - | CASSVDSWGDNSPLHF | TGTGCCAGCAGCGTAGACAGCTGGGGAGATAATTCACCCCTCCACTTT
TRBJ1-1 | - | TRBV18 | - | CASSTKQGNTEAFF | TGTGCCAGCTCAACGAAGCAGGGGAACACTGAAGCTTTCTTT
TRBJ1-4 | - | TRBV4-3 | - | CASSQDGLGAGEKLFF | TGCGCCAGCAGCCAAGATGGGCTGGGGGCCGGGGAAAAACTGTTTTTT
TRBJ2-6 | - | TRBV29-1 | - | CSVKAGANVLTF | TGCAGCGTGAAGGCTGGGGCCAACGTCCTGACTTTC
TRBJ1-1 | TRBD1 | TRBV5-6 | few | CASSSTGLNTEAFF | TGTGCCAGCAGCTCGACAGGGTTAAACACTGAAGCTTTCTTT
TRBJ1-1 | - | TRBV7-9 | - | CASSFTANTEAFF | TGTGCCAGCAGCTTTACAGCGAACACTGAAGCTTTCTTT
TRBJ1-3 | TRBD1 | TRBV4-1 | - | CASSQIQGARGNTIYF | TGCGCCAGCAGCCAAATACAGGGGGCCCGTGGAAACACCATATATTTT
TRBJ2-5 | - | TRBV9 | - | CASSVRQAETQYF | TGTGCCAGCAGCGTACGACAGGCGGAGACCCAGTACTTC
TRBJ1-2 | - | TRBV27 | - | CASSLDSLGGYTF | TGTGCCAGCAGTTTGGACAGCCTGGGTGGCTACACCTTC
TRBJ1-2 | - | TRBV19 | - | CASSMSGRVNGYTF | TGTGCCAGTAGTATGTCTGGTAGGGTAAATGGCTACACCTTC
TRBJ1-6 | TRBD1 | TRBV5-6 | - | CASTPGQGAWNSPLHF | TGTGCCAGCACCCCGGGACAGGGGGCTTGGAATTCACCCCTCCACTTT
TRBJ2-3 | - | TRBV2 | - | CASSRQTETDTQYF | TGTGCCAGCAGTCGACAGACTGAAACAGATACGCAGTATTTT
TRBJ2-5 | - | TRBV28 | - | CASSSPSPKTQYF | TGTGCCAGCAGTTCCCCCTCTCCAAAGACCCAGTACTTC
TRBJ2-2 | - | TRBV4-2 | - | CASSQEGSPGELFF | TGTGCCAGCAGCCAAGAAGGGAGCCCCGGGGAGCTGTTTTTT
TRBJ2-7 | TRBD2 | TRBV20-1 | - | CSARTSGEQYF | TGCAGTGCCCGGACTAGCGGCGAGCAGTACTTC
TRBJ2-2 | - | TRBV5-1 | - | CASSPQGRGELFF | TGCGCCAGCTCTCCACAGGGTCGCGGGGAGCTGTTTTTT
TRBJ2-7 | TRBD2 | TRBV7-2 | - | CASSPGLAGVGQYF | TGTGCCAGCAGCCCGGGACTAGCGGGGGTCGGGCAGTACTTC
TRBJ1-6 | - | TRBV19 | - | CASSGPAPYNSPLHF | TGTGCCAGTAGCGGGCCCGCACCCTATAATTCACCCCTCCACTTT
TRBJ1-1 | TRBD1 | TRBV10-3 | few | CAIRTGGGYTEAFF | TGTGCCATCAGGACAGGGGGCGGTTACACTGAAGCTTTCTTT
TRBJ2-1 | - | TRBV28 | - | CASSRDSGSSYNEQFF | TGTGCCAGCAGCCGGGATAGCGGCAGCTCCTACAATGAGCAGTTCTTC
TRBJ2-7 | TRBD2 | TRBV6-2/TRBV6-3 | once | CASSYSLLLAGGYEQYF | TGTGCCAGCAGTTACTCGCTCCTTCTAGCGGGAGGGTACGAGCAGTACTTC
TRBJ2-7 | - | TRBV21-1 | - | CASSKSGPDTDYEQYF | TGTGCCAGCAGCAAATCAGGACCAGACACCGACTACGAGCAGTACTTC
TRBJ1-5 | - | TRBV6-5 | - | CASCHWGANQPQHF | TGTGCCAGCTGCCACTGGGGCGCCAATCAGCCCCAGCATTTT
TRBJ2-7 | - | TRBV5-6 | - | CASSRASYEQYF | TGTGCCAGCAGCCGCGCTTCCTACGAGCAGTACTTC